This T cell receptor (beta chain) was profiled in a study of OX40 agonist ivuxolimab in advanced cancers. Study-wide context: Two cutaneous melanoma patients and one hepatocellular carcinoma patient, three in all, had partial responses.

Trimming shortened V by 4 bases and J by 4 bases, and 7 bases separated the two germline ends. Per germline, CDR1 LNHNV and CDR2 YYDKDF (reference sequence). This CDR3 contains 12 residues. Details on this clone: Its matching antigen is unknown.

Whole-study findings and limits: Doses of 0.1 to 3.0 mg/kg were accompanied by clonal expansion of CD4+ and CD8+ blood T cells by week 6. Antigen specificity was not determined for the expanded peripheral T cells.

Here immunoSEQ multiplex PCR was the method, and the copy in TCRdb shows in-frame clones only, minus some. Seen here are about 64,000 clones, around 91% observed once, and the top ten hold more than 13%. The material was CD4+ or CD8+ T cells sorted from blood, obtained in a trial of the OX40 agonist ivuxolimab. V and J are TRBV15 and TRBJ1-1; unclear D gene. The clonotype comes from an adult with an advanced solid tumor such as melanoma, head and neck, liver or kidney cancer. In DNA form, the CDR3 reads TGTGCCACCAGCAACTTAGGCACTGAAGCTTTCTTT. Translated, it gives CATSNLGTEAFF.